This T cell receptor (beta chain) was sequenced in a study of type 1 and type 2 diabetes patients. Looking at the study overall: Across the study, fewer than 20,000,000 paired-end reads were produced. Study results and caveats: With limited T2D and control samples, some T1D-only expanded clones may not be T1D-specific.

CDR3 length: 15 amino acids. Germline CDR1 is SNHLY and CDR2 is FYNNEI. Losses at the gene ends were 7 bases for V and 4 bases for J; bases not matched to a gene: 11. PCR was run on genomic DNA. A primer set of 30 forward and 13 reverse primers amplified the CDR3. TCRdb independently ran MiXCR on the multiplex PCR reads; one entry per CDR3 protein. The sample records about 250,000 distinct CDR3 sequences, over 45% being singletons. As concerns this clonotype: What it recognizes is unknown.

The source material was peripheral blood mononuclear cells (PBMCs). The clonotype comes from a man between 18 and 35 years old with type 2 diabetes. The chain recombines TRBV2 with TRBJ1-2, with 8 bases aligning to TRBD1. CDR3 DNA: TGTGCCAGCAAGGACAGGGATTCCTACTCCTATGGCTACACCTTC. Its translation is CASKDRDSYSYGYTF.